These 8 T cell receptor beta chains were all obtained from the same sample, sequenced in a study of blood T cell repertoires in COVID-19. Data came from immunoSEQ multiplex PCR; TCRdb stores just in-frame clones and leaves some out. The sample holds around 220,000 clones, around nine tenths seen once. Specimen: PBMCs or T cells enriched from blood (not recorded which). These receptors were obtained from a woman aged 18 to 35 who had recovered from COVID-19.

This clone has a handful of counts. V is TRBV2 and J is TRBJ2-3, with D unresolved. Trimming left V 6 bases short and J 3 bases short, with 4 bases between. There are 11 residues in the CDR3. The germline V gene encodes CDR1 SNHLY and CDR2 FYNNEI. The CDR3 region has the DNA TGTGCCAGCAGCAATACAGATACGCAGTATTTT. It specifies CASSNTDTQYF.

The chain recombines TRBV27 with TRBJ2-7; 14 nucleotides line up with TRBD2. The CDR3 covers 17 residues. From germline, CDR1 is MNHEY and CDR2 SMNVEV (reference sequence). V was pared by 4 bases and J by 3 bases, with 8 bases of the junction left unmatched. The CDR3 nucleotides read TGTGCCAGCAGTTCGGCAGGACTAGCGGGGGGACTCTACGAGCAGTACTTC. Translating it yields CASSSAGLAGGLYEQYF.

This clone was seen just once. The CDR3 sequence: CATSDRTGDVADTQYF. CDR3 nucleotides: TGTGCCACCAGTGACCGGACAGGGGATGTGGCAGATACGCAGTATTTT. The rearrangement joins TRBV24-1 to TRBJ2-3; 9 bases match TRBD1. The V gene's germline CDR1 is KGHDR and CDR2 SFDVKD. This CDR3 has 16 amino acids. V was clipped by 4 bases and J by 4 bases; unmatched bases: 8.

This clone occurred a few times. The chain employs TRBV15 and TRBJ1-4; D is undetermined. Germline V gives CDR1 LNHNV, CDR2 YYDKDF (reference sequence). Trimming removed 0 bases at V and 8 bases at J, with 13 bases between. This CDR3 is built from 15 residues. CDR3 sequence: CATSRDPGYQEKLFF. The CDR3 coding sequence is TGTGCCACCAGCAGAGATCCCGGGTACCAGGAAAAACTGTTTTTT.

CDR3 nucleotides: TGTGCCAGCAGAACACAGGGTAACAATCAGCCCCAGCATTTT. Translated, it gives CASRTQGNNQPQHF. V gene TRBV27 combines with J gene TRBJ1-5; perhaps TRBD1 as D (6 bases). The CDR3 is 14 amino acids. The V gene lost 6 bases and the J gene lost 3 bases, with 12 bases spanning the gap. Germline assignment: CDR1 MNHEY and CDR2 SMNVEV (reference sequence).

This clone occurred once. The CDR3: CASSLLAPGELFF. The CDR3 DNA is TGTGCCAGCAGCTTACTAGCGCCCGGGGAGCTGTTTTTT. The chain employs TRBV7-3 and TRBJ2-2, with D tentatively TRBD2 (6 bases). The V gene's germline CDR1 is SGHTA and CDR2 FQGTGA. The V end was cut by 2 bases, the J end by 6 bases, with 7 bases between. CDR3 size: 13 residues.

J is TRBJ2-7 and V is TRBV18, with 8 bases lining up with TRBD2. Germline CDR1 KGHSH, CDR2 LQKENI. V shed 3 bases and J 3 bases; nucleotides not matched to a gene: 10. CDR3 length equals 16 residues. DNA for the CDR3: TGTGCCAGCTCACCTCCCGGAGTAGCGGGAAACTACGAGCAGTACTTC. It codes for CASSPPGVAGNYEQYF.

This sequence joins TRBV7-8 and TRBJ1-5; TRBD1 matches at 7 bases. Losses at the gene ends were 1 base for V and 0 bases for J; bases not matched to a gene: 12. Germline V lookup: CDR1 SGHVS, CDR2 FQNEAQ. CDR3 length: 19 amino acids. The CDR3 bases are TGTGCCAGCAGCTTAGGCCGGGACAGATATCGTCGTAGCAATCAGCCCCAGCATTTT. Translating it yields CASSLGRDRYRRSNQPQHF.